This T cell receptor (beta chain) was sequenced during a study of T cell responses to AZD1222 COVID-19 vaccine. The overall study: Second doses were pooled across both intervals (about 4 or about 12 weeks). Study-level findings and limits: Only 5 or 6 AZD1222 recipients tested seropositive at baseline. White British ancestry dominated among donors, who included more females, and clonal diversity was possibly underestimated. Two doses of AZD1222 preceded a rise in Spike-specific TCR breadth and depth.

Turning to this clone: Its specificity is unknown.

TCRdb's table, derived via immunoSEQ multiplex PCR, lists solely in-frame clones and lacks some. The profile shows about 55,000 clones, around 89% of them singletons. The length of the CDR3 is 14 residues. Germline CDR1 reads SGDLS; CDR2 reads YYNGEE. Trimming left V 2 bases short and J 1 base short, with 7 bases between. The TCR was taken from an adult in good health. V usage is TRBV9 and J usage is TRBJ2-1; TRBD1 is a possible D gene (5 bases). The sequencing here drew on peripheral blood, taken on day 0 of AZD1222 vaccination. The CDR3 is CASSVTGSYNEQFF. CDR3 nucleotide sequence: TGTGCCAGCAGCGTTACAGGATCCTACAATGAGCAGTTCTTC.